This T cell receptor beta chain stems from a study of blood T cell repertoires in COVID-19. TCRdb keeps only in-frame clones here, not all; method: immunoSEQ multiplex PCR. The sample holds 200,000 to 300,000 clones, approximately 86% seen once. The V gene's germline CDR1 is MNHEY and CDR2 SMNVEV (reference sequence). V gave up 4 bases and J gave up 5 bases; unmatched junction bases: 4. CDR3 length: 14 amino acids. This chain joins TRBV27 and TRBJ1-5, with 8 nucleotides matching TRBD1. Sequencing input: peripheral blood. The sequence came from a woman in her thirties who had recovered from COVID-19. The CDR3 protein is CASSWTGLDQPQHF. In DNA form, the CDR3 reads TGTGCCAGCAGTTGGACAGGGTTGGATCAGCCCCAGCATTTT.